The 11 T cell receptor beta chains given below trace back to one sample, sequenced in a study of tumor and adjacent non-tumor tissue in lung cancer (dated by TCRdb to about 2018). Library preparation was by multiplex PCR. The instrument given in TCRdb is Illumina HiSeq 2500. TCRbeta libraries were constructed through three rounds of nested PCR with primers (Table S4) according to protocols adapted from ARM-PCR. In TCRdb, the public reads were trimmed at Q25 with fastp and aligned with MiXCR, with productive beta chains retained. Duplicate CDR3 protein sequences are folded into a single record with the most common DNA and genes. Within this sample are around 100,000 distinct CDR3 sequences, with 50% to 70% of them counted one time only. Around 19% of the sample belongs to the ten largest clones. Bulk unsorted tissue served as the source for RNA extraction, and RNA quality was assessed using a NanoDrop ND-1000 and an Agilent 2100. Normal lung samples were distant non-tumor tissue taken more than 3 cm from the tumor edge.

The sample was distant non-tumor lung tissue. The source of these receptors is a man aged 25 to 45 with non-small cell lung cancer.

Note on this clonotype: A read error may produce the germline difference seen at one junction end. The gene calls are TRBV6-5 and TRBJ2-7; the D gene is possibly TRBD1 (5 bases). Germline V gene sequence: CDR1 MNHEY, CDR2 SVGAGI. The CDR3 is 13 residues long. The CDR3 DNA follows: TGTGCCAGGAGTCCTAGGGGATCCTACGAGCAGCACTTC. Translation gives CARSPRGSYEQHF.

Notes on this clonotype: Given a much more abundant clone one base away, this may be a read error. J is TRBJ1-1 and V is TRBV4-2; the D is unclear. Germline-derived CDR1 and CDR2 are LGHNA and YNFKEQ. CDR3 length: 13 residues. V gave up 6 bases and J gave up 0 bases, with 8 bases separating them. The DNA of the CDR3 is TGTGCCAGCAGGCCCTTATTGAACACTGAAGCTTTCTTT. Translation: CASRPLLNTEAFF.

Worth noting for this clonotype: The CDR3 does not close with the conserved phenylalanine or tryptophan, likely indicating a read error. The rearrangement uses TRBV20-1 and TRBJ2-3; D is uncertain. The CDR3 contains 15 residues. Trimming stripped 5 bases from V and 2 bases from J, with 17 bases between. CDR1 and CDR2 (germline): DFQATT, SNEGSKA (reference sequence). Here the CDR3 reads CSAGIRIWATDTQYS. CDR3 bases: TGCAGTGCTGGTATCAGGATCTGGGCCACAGATACGCAGTATTCT.

In regard to this clonotype: Lacking the conserved final phenylalanine or tryptophan, this CDR3 likely reflects a read error. The limits of the CDR3 on the DNA are not certain, so only TCRdb's listed CDR3 is given. The chain couples TRBV11-2 to TRBJ2-3; the table's D call, TRBD1, has no DNA check behind it. The CDR3 is 15 amino acids in total, end residues counted. CDR1 and CDR2 (germline): SGHAT, FQNNGV. CDR3 sequence: CASSLGPEFADTRYS.

This chain uses TRBV11-2 with TRBJ1-1; possibly TRBD1 for D (6 bases). With 4 bases removed from V and 3 bases from J, the gap between germline ends came to 15 bases. This CDR3 is 15 amino acids long. Germline assignment: CDR1 SGHAT and CDR2 FQNNGV. The CDR3 region has the DNA TGTGCCAGCAGCTCGTTGAGGGGGGTAGACACTGAAGCTTTCTTT. This translates into CASSSLRGVDTEAFF.

To note about this clonotype: A read error is possible here, since a much larger clone lies one base away. The chain recombines TRBV28 with TRBJ2-7; TRBD1 aligns across 7 bases. From germline, CDR1 is MDHEN and CDR2 SYDVKM. Trimming at V came to 10 bases and at J to 3 bases, leaving 6 bases not matched to a gene. The CDR3 loop spans 12 amino acids. The CDR3 loop is CAIRQGHYEQYF. The CDR3 DNA is TGTGCCATCAGACAGGGCCACTACGAGCAGTACTTC.

This clonotype came up many times. The rearrangement joins TRBV6-5 to TRBJ1-1, with D hard to call. Germline CDR1 and CDR2: MNHEY and SVGAGI. V lost 5 bases, J lost 0 bases, and 7 bases lay in between. The CDR3 is 13 residues long. In DNA form, the CDR3 reads TGTGCCAGCAGTGAAGATGTGAACACTGAAGCTTTCTTT. The encoded protein is CASSEDVNTEAFF.

Of note for this clonotype: This may be a read error: a much more frequent sequence differs by one nucleotide. This sequence joins TRBV7-8 and TRBJ1-5, with 9 bases fitting TRBD1. The CDR3 is 15 amino acids. Looked up from germline, CDR1 is SGHVS and CDR2 is FQNEAQ. The CDR3 reads CANSLYRGLNQPQHF. The DNA for the CDR3 is TGTGCCAACAGCTTATACAGGGGGCTCAATCAGCCCCAGCATTTT.

This clonotype was observed many times. V and J are TRBV4-1 and TRBJ2-1, with 9 bases lining up with TRBD2. This CDR3 region has 17 residues. In germline, CDR1 is MGHRA, CDR2 YSYEKL. Trimming removed 0 bases from V and 3 bases from J; junction bases left unmatched: 6. CDR3: CASSQDPRREGYNEQFF. The CDR3 region has the DNA TGCGCCAGCAGCCAAGATCCTAGGCGGGAGGGCTACAATGAGCAGTTCTTC.

This clonotype was detected only once. The chain combines TRBV29-1 with TRBJ2-7, with D perhaps matching TRBD1 (6 bases). The CDR3 spans 15 residues. V lost 1 base to trimming and J lost 7 bases, with 20 bases between them. Germline-derived CDR1 and CDR2 are SQVTM and ANQGSEA. The chain's CDR3 is CSVEAPRLGAEEQYF. CDR3 nucleotides: TGCAGCGTTGAAGCCCCGAGACTGGGGGCCGAAGAGCAGTACTTC.

This clonotype came up a few times. It may be a read error: a sequence one base away is much more abundant. The chain has TRBV29-1 and TRBJ1-1; D is unclear. CDR3 length equals 14 residues. Germline CDR1 is SQVTM and CDR2 is ANQGSEA. The V and J ends lost 4 bases and 1 base respectively, with 13 bases between them. The chain's CDR3 is CSVVTWAQNTEAFF. The CDR3 DNA reads as TGCAGCGTTGTGACTTGGGCCCAGAACACTGAAGCTTTCTTT.